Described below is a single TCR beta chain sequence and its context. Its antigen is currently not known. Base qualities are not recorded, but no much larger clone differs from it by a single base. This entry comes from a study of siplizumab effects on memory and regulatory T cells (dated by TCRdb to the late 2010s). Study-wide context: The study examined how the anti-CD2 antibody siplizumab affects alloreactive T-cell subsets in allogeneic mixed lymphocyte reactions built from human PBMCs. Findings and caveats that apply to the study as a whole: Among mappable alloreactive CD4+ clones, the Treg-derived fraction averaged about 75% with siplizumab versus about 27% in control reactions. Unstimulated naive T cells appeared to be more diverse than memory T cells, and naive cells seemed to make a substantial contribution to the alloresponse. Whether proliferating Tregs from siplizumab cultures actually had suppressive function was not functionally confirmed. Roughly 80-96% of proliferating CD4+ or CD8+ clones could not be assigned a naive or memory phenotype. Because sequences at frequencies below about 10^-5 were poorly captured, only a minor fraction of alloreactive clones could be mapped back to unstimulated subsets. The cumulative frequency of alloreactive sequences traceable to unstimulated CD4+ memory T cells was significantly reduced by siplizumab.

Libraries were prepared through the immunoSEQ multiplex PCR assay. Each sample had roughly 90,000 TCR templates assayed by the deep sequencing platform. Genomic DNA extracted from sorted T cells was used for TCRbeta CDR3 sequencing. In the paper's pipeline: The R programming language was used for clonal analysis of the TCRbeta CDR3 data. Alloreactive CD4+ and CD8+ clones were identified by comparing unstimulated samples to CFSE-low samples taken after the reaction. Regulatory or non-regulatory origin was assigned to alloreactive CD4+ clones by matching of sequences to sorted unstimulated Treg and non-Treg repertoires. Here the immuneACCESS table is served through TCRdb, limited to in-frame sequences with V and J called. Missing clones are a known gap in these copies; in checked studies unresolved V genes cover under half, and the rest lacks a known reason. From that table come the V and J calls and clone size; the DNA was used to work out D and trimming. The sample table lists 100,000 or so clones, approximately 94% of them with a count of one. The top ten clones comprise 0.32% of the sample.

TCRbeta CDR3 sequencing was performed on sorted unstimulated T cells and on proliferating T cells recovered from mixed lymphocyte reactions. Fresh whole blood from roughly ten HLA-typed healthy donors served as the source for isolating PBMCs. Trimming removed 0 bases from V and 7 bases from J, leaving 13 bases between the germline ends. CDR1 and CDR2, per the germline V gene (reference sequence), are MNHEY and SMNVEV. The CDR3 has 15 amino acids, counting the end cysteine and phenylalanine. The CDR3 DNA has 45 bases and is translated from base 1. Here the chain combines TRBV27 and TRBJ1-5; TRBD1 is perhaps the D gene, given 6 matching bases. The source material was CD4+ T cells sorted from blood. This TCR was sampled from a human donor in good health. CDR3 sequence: CASSLSVGGQQPQHF. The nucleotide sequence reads TGTGCCAGCAGTTTATCGGTAGGGGGGCAGCAGCCCCAGCATTTT.